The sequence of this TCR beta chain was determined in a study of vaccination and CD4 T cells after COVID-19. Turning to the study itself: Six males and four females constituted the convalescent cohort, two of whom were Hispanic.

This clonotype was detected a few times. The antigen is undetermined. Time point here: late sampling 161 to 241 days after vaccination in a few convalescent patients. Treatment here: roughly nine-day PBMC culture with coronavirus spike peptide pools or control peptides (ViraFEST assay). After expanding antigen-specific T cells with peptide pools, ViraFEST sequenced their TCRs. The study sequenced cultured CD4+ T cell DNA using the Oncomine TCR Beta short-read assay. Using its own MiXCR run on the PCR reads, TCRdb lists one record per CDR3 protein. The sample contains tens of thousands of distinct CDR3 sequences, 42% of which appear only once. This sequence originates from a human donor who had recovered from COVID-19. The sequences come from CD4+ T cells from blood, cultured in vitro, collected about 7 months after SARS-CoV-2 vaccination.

CDR3 DNA: TGTGCCACCAGTGATAGGACTAGCGGGAGCCAAGAGACCCAGTACTTC. Translating gives CATSDRTSGSQETQYF. The rearrangement uses TRBV24-1 and TRBJ2-5, with TRBD2 matching over 13 bases. Germline CDR1 KGHDR, CDR2 SFDVKD. V was pared by 3 bases and J by 1 base, with 1 base of the junction left unmatched. The CDR3 has 16 residues.